These 14 T cell receptor beta chains were all obtained from the same sample, sequenced in a study of blood T cell repertoires in COVID-19. Profiled with immunoSEQ multiplex PCR; TCRdb holds only in-frame clones, not every one. The sample contains a few hundred thousand clones, about 82% of which appear only once. The sequencing input was peripheral blood. The receptors originated from a woman in her 50s with acute or convalescent COVID-19.

This clone has just one count. V usage is TRBV5-1 and J usage is TRBJ2-2; 8 nucleotides line up with TRBD1. The germline gives CDR1 SGHRS, CDR2 YFSETQ. The junction had 7 bases not matched to a gene; V was cut back by 5 bases and J by 1 base. The CDR3 has 16 amino acids. CDR3 sequence (DNA): TGCGCCAGCAGTCGTCAGGGGGCGCTGAACACCGGGGAGCTGTTTTTT. Translating gives CASSRQGALNTGELFF.

As to this clone: The conserved closing phenylalanine or tryptophan is absent in this CDR3, likely reflecting a read error. No DNA is shown, since the ends of the CDR3 on it are uncertain; the CDR3 is the one TCRdb lists. This chain uses TRBV30 with TRBJ1-2. In germline, CDR1 is GTSNPN, CDR2 SVGIG (reference sequence). The CDR3 spans 9 amino acids, including both terminal residues. The CDR3 here is CAWSIRPRV.

The rearrangement links TRBV18 to TRBJ1-3; D perhaps matches TRBD1 (6 bases). Germline V CDR1 and CDR2: KGHSH, LQKENI. Trimming cost V 4 bases and J 8 bases, with 15 bases left between them. CDR3 size: 14 residues. CDR3 sequence: CASSLQQGLDTIYF. The CDR3 DNA follows: TGTGCCAGCTCACTCCAACAGGGTCTGGACACCATATATTTT.

The CDR3 region has the DNA TGTGCCAGCAGTGAATTACAGGGGGTTTCTGACGAGCAGTACTTC. Translation gives CASSELQGVSDEQYF. This chain connects TRBV2 to TRBJ2-7; 8 nucleotides agree with TRBD1. V was clipped by 2 bases and J by 5 bases; unmatched bases: 8. CDR1 SNHLY and CDR2 FYNNEI come from the germline V gene. This CDR3 comprises 15 residues.

CDR3 residues: CATSRDPWVRGQGDTEAFF. The DNA of the CDR3 is TGTGCCACCAGCAGAGATCCCTGGGTTAGGGGACAGGGGGACACTGAAGCTTTCTTT. The chain couples TRBV15 to TRBJ1-1, with TRBD1 identical over 11 bases. The CDR3 extends over 19 amino acids. V lost 0 bases, J lost 3 bases, and 12 bases stayed unmatched. The germline V gene has CDR1 LNHNV and CDR2 YYDKDF (reference sequence). The full variable domain, with the rest looked up from reference TRBV15 and TRBJ1-1, is DAMVIQNPRYQVTQFGKPVTLSCSQTLNHNVMYWYQQKSSQAPKLLFHYYDKDFNNEADTPDNFQSRRPNTSFCFLDIRSPGLGDTAMYLCATSRDPWVRGQGDTEAFFGQGTRLTVV.

This clone occurred once. The chain couples TRBV29-1 to TRBJ2-3; D is ambiguous. The CDR3 is made up of 13 amino acids. V was trimmed by 4 bases and J by 4 bases, leaving 12 bases between them. CDR1 SQVTM and CDR2 ANQGSEA come from the germline V gene. Here the CDR3 reads CSVGNSIPDTQYF. The CDR3 coding sequence is TGCAGCGTTGGGAATAGCATCCCAGATACGCAGTATTTT.

The rearrangement uses TRBV5-1 and TRBJ1-6; TRBD1 agrees at 9 bases. This CDR3 has 17 residues. Per germline, CDR1 SGHRS and CDR2 YFSETQ. Trimming took 3 bases from V and 6 from J; bases not matched to a gene: 10. CDR3 in amino acids: CASSSQGAAAGNSPLHF. The CDR3 DNA follows: TGCGCCAGCAGCTCACAGGGGGCAGCGGCGGGTAATTCACCCCTCCACTTT. Variable domain in full (rest from reference TRBV5-1 and TRBJ1-6): KAGVTQTPRYLIKTRGQQVTLSCSPISGHRSVSWYQQTPGQGLQFLFEYFSETQRNKGNFPGRFSGRQFSNSRSEMNVSTLELGDSALYLCASSSQGAAAGNSPLHFGNGTRLTVT.

CDR3 in amino acids: CASSPPGVTNSPLHF. The CDR3 nucleotides are TGTGCCAGCAGCCCCCCGGGAGTGACTAATTCACCCCTCCACTTT. The chain employs TRBV7-2 and TRBJ1-6; unclear D gene. CDR3 length: 15 residues. Germline V gene sequence: CDR1 SGHTA, CDR2 FQGNSA. V dropped 5 bases and J dropped 6 bases, with 14 bases sitting between them.

V gene TRBV7-9 combines with J gene TRBJ1-5; D is unclear. The V and J ends lost 1 base and 6 bases respectively, with 7 bases between them. The CDR3 sequence is 13 residues long. The germline V gene encodes CDR1 SEHNR and CDR2 FQNEAQ (reference sequence). The CDR3 is CASSLVPGQPQHF. Here the CDR3 DNA reads TGTGCCAGCAGCTTAGTCCCAGGTCAGCCCCAGCATTTT.

V and J are TRBV11-2 and TRBJ1-5, with 9 bases fitting TRBD1. CDR3 length equals 16 residues. The V segment lost 5 bases and the J segment 3 bases; nucleotides outside the gene matches: 8. CDR1 and CDR2 from the germline V gene are SGHAT and FQNNGV. The CDR3 reads CASSGDRGVFNQPQHF. CDR3 DNA sequence: TGTGCCAGCAGCGGTGACAGGGGGGTGTTCAATCAGCCCCAGCATTTT.

V and J are TRBV14 and TRBJ2-1; TRBD1 aligns across 7 bases. Germline lookup yields CDR1 SGHDN and CDR2 FVKESK. This CDR3 spans 15 amino acids. Unmatched junction bases numbered 8, after V lost 3 bases and J lost 6 bases. CDR3 protein: CASSQRHTGVNEQFF. CDR3 DNA: TGTGCCAGCAGCCAGAGGCACACAGGGGTCAATGAGCAGTTCTTC.

The chain uses TRBV4-1 and TRBJ1-2, with a possible D match to TRBD1 (5 bases). V lost 1 base and J lost 4, with 16 bases in between. This CDR3 comprises 16 residues. Germline CDR1 MGHRA, CDR2 YSYEKL. DNA for the CDR3: TGCGCCAGCAGCCAAGGGGGCACCTCAACCGGCTATGGCTACACCTTC. It yields the protein CASSQGGTSTGYGYTF.

This chain uses TRBV5-4 with TRBJ1-1; 9 bases match TRBD1. V was pared by 0 bases and J by 5 bases, with 2 bases of the junction left unmatched. Germline V CDR1 and CDR2: SGHNT, YYREEE (reference sequence). The CDR3 loop spans 14 amino acids. The CDR3 DNA reads as TGTGCCAGCAGCTTGGCCGGGACAGGGACTGAAGCTTTCTTT. Translating gives CASSLAGTGTEAFF.

The CDR3 coding sequence is TGTGCCAGCAGCTACGACAGGGCATCGGCTGGCTACACCTTC. Residues: CASSYDRASAGYTF. The chain carries TRBV5-8 and TRBJ1-2; 7 nucleotides line up with TRBD1. The V and J ends lost 3 bases and 7 bases, in that order; junction bases with no gene match: 9. There are 14 residues in the CDR3. The germline gives CDR1 SGHTS, CDR2 YDEGEE. The entire variable domain, with the rest obtained from reference TRBV5-8 and TRBJ1-2, is as follows: EAGVTQSPTHLIKTRGQQATLRCSPISGHTSVYWYQQALGLGLQFLLWYDEGEERNRGNFPPRFSGRQFPNYSSELNVNALELEDSALYLCASSYDRASAGYTFGSGTRLTVV.